The 27 T cell receptor beta chains below were found in one sample sequenced in a study of blood T cell repertoires in COVID-19 (dated by TCRdb to 2020 to 2022). Library construction relied on the immunoSEQ multiplex PCR assay. TCRdb took this table from immuneACCESS and kept in-frame rearrangements with V and J called. Such tables lack part of the clones; where checked against another copy, unresolved V genes explain under half of the gap, and the rest is unexplained. This sample has some 400,000 clones in its table, and around 87% of those were observed once. The leading ten clones occupy 2% to 2.5% of the sample. Specimen: peripheral blood. The source is a woman in her sixties or seventies with COVID-19, enrolled during active disease.

V gene TRBV19 combines with J gene TRBJ1-5; D unresolved. The CDR3 has 16 amino acids. Germline-derived CDR1 and CDR2 are LNHDA and SQIVND (reference sequence). With 5 bases removed from V and 0 bases from J, the gap between germline ends came to 14 bases. DNA for the CDR3: TGTGCCAGTAGTCCCAGATCCCCGAATAGCAATCAGCCCCAGCATTTT. It is translated as CASSPRSPNSNQPQHF.

This clone was recorded at least ten times. The chain employs TRBV6-5 and TRBJ1-5; D is undetermined. The germline V gene has CDR1 MNHEY and CDR2 SVGAGI. V lost 6 bases to trimming and J lost 4 bases, with 10 bases between them. CDR3 length: 13 residues. In nucleotides, the CDR3 is TGTGCCAGCAGCGAGGTACTTAATCAGCCCCAGCATTTT. It encodes CASSEVLNQPQHF.

There are a few counts of this clone. This chain joins TRBV11-2 and TRBJ2-7, with D possibly being TRBD2 (6 bases). The V end was cut by 1 base, the J end by 2 bases, with 12 bases between. Germline lookup yields CDR1 SGHAT and CDR2 FQNNGV. This CDR3 is built from 15 residues. CDR3 nucleotide sequence: TGTGCCAGCAGCTTAGTGGAGGGCTGGACCTACGAGCAGTACTTC. Translating it yields CASSLVEGWTYEQYF.

The genes are TRBV28 and TRBJ2-7; TRBD1 matches 8 bases. The CDR3 is 14 residues long. With 6 bases clipped from V and 0 bases from J, the junction kept 4 bases outside the gene matches. Germline V gene data show CDR1 as MDHEN and CDR2 as SYDVKM. The CDR3 DNA reads TGTGCCAGCAGCAGACAGGGGAGCTCCTACGAGCAGTACTTC. This sequence encodes CASSRQGSSYEQYF.

The chain couples TRBV2 to TRBJ2-7, with 7 bases identical to TRBD2. V lost 1 base, J lost 6 bases, and 3 bases stayed unmatched. The V gene's germline CDR1 is SNHLY and CDR2 FYNNEI. This CDR3 contains 13 residues. DNA for the CDR3: TGTGCCAGCAGTGAAGTACAGCGGGGCGAGCAGTACTTC. It is translated as CASSEVQRGEQYF.

V gene TRBV5-5 combines with J gene TRBJ1-2; no reliable D call. CDR1 is SGHKS, CDR2 YYEKEE, per germline (reference sequence). Trimming removed 0 bases from V and 4 bases from J, with 10 bases in between. This CDR3 has 14 amino acids. This CDR3 reads CASSLDVAVYGYTF. DNA for the CDR3: TGTGCCAGCAGCTTGGATGTTGCGGTCTATGGCTACACCTTC.

This clone has a single count. The chain is built from TRBV7-9 and TRBJ2-3, with 7 bases lining up with TRBD1. The CDR3 is 16 amino acids. The V gene's germline CDR1 is SEHNR and CDR2 FQNEAQ (reference sequence). V lost 3 bases, J lost 5 bases, and 11 bases stayed unmatched. CDR3 sequence reads: CASSLGPDRVQDTQYF. For the CDR3, the DNA is TGTGCCAGCAGCTTGGGACCCGACAGGGTTCAAGATACGCAGTATTTT.

The genes are TRBV2 and TRBJ1-6, with D hard to call. CDR1 and CDR2 from the germline V gene are SNHLY and FYNNEI. This CDR3 region has 15 residues. V was trimmed by 2 bases and J by 6 bases, leaving 11 bases between them. CDR3 in amino acids: CASSEYGVRNSPLHF. CDR3 nucleotides: TGTGCCAGCAGTGAATACGGAGTGCGTAATTCACCCCTCCACTTT.

The gene calls are TRBV3-1 (or the pseudogene TRBV3-2) and TRBJ1-6, with 10 bases aligning to TRBD1. V lost 1 base to trimming and J lost 8 bases; unmatched junction nucleotides: 8. Germline CDR1 and CDR2: LGHDT and YNNKEL (reference sequence). The CDR3 loop spans 17 amino acids. The CDR3 loop reads CASSQGLGQGVYSPLHF. DNA for the CDR3: TGTGCCAGCAGCCAAGGGCTCGGACAGGGGGTTTATTCACCCCTCCACTTT.

The V and J genes are TRBV3-1 (or the pseudogene TRBV3-2) and TRBJ1-2; 8 bases match TRBD1. CDR1 is LGHDT, CDR2 YNNKEL, per germline (reference sequence). Germline trimming cut 4 bases from V and 4 bases from J; bases unmatched to any gene: 11. The CDR3 sequence is 16 residues long. CDR3 in amino acids: CASSRYTGQGPYGYTF. Written as DNA, the CDR3 is TGTGCCAGCAGCCGTTACACTGGACAGGGCCCCTATGGCTACACCTTC.

This chain uses TRBV12-3 or TRBV12-4 with TRBJ1-1, with TRBD1 identical over 8 bases. The CDR3 consists of 13 residues. The ends lost 6 bases at V and 5 bases at J; junction bases unmatched: 5. CDR3 in amino acids: CASRGQGQTEAFF. DNA for the CDR3: TGTGCCAGCAGAGGACAGGGACAAACTGAAGCTTTCTTT.

J is TRBJ2-1 and V is TRBV10-2, with D possibly TRBD1 on 6 matching bases. CDR1 WSHSY and CDR2 SAAADI come from the germline V gene. The CDR3 has 11 residues. Trimming shortened V by 11 bases and J by 8 bases, and 13 bases separated the two germline ends. This CDR3 reads CAVTGYDEQFF. The CDR3 DNA reads TGCGCCGTCACAGGGTATGATGAGCAGTTCTTC.

The chain has TRBV6-1 and TRBJ2-2, with 9 bases that match TRBD2. The J segment lost 6 bases and the V segment lost 2 bases, leaving 13 bases of the junction unmatched. This CDR3 spans 18 amino acids. Germline lookup yields CDR1 MNHNS and CDR2 SASEGT. The CDR3 DNA reads TGTGCCAGCAGTGAAAGTTCTAGCGGGGTACTGAGGGCCGGGGAGCTGTTTTTT. Translation gives CASSESSSGVLRAGELFF.

The chain employs TRBV30 and TRBJ2-1, with D tentatively TRBD2 (7 bases). V lost 6 bases and J lost 7, with 13 bases in between. The CDR3 is 12 residues long. Germline assignment: CDR1 GTSNPN and CDR2 SVGIG (reference sequence). CDR3 DNA sequence: TGTGCCTGTTGGGGGGGGCGGAATGAGCAGTTCTTC. It specifies CACWGGRNEQFF.

The chain couples TRBV6-5 to TRBJ2-7; tentatively, D is TRBD1 (5 bases). Trimming took 3 bases from V and 1 from J, leaving 10 bases between them. The CDR3 runs 14 residues. Germline assignment: CDR1 MNHEY and CDR2 SVGAGI. CDR3 sequence (DNA): TGTGCCAGCAGTTATGAGTCAGGGTCCTACGAGCAGTACTTC. Its protein product is CASSYESGSYEQYF.

The chain carries TRBV14 and TRBJ1-1, with D tentatively TRBD1 (5 bases). The CDR3 loop spans 14 amino acids. CDR1 is SGHDN, CDR2 FVKESK, per germline. V was shortened by 0 bases and J by 4 bases, with 9 bases between the two germline ends. The CDR3 spells CASSQDGAVTEAFF. The CDR3 region has the DNA TGTGCCAGCAGCCAAGATGGGGCAGTCACTGAAGCTTTCTTT.

The count of this clone is one. The chain couples TRBV10-3 to TRBJ1-2, with 9 bases aligning to TRBD1. Looked up from germline, CDR1 is ENHRY and CDR2 is SYGVKD. The V segment lost 6 bases and the J segment 6 bases; nucleotides outside the gene matches: 5. The CDR3 runs to 13 residues. In DNA, the CDR3 is TGTGCCATCAGACTCACAGGGGGCGATGGCTACACCTTC. Translated, it gives CAIRLTGGDGYTF.

In DNA, the CDR3 is TGCAGCGCTACGACAGGGGCATGGGATACGCAGTATTTT. Translated, it gives CSATTGAWDTQYF. The chain links TRBV29-1 to TRBJ2-3, with 8 bases identical to TRBD1. The CDR3 sequence is 13 residues long. The germline V gene has CDR1 SQVTM and CDR2 ANQGSEA. Trimming at V came to 7 bases and at J to 6 bases, leaving 9 bases not matched to a gene.

The chain employs TRBV6-5 and TRBJ1-5; 8 nucleotides align to TRBD1. Germline V gene sequence: CDR1 MNHEY, CDR2 SVGAGI. The J segment lost 3 bases and the V segment lost 9 bases, leaving 10 bases of the junction unmatched. The CDR3 totals 15 residues. CDR3 in DNA: TGTGCCAGTAACACTGGACAGGGCGTCAATCAGCCCCAGCATTTT. Amino acid sequence: CASNTGQGVNQPQHF.

V gene TRBV9 combines with J gene TRBJ1-4, with D unresolved. The germline V gene encodes CDR1 SGDLS and CDR2 YYNGEE. The V end was cut by 4 bases, the J end by 7 bases, with 11 bases between. The CDR3 is made up of 13 amino acids. This CDR3 reads CASSPGLGEKLFF. The CDR3, as DNA: TGTGCCAGCAGCCCAGGTTTGGGTGAAAAACTGTTTTTT.

About this clone: At one end the junction does not follow the germline gene, possibly because of a read error. This chain links TRBV5-4 with TRBJ1-1; a weak D match, TRBD1 (5 bases). The CDR3 length is 15 residues. Germline values: CDR1 SGHNT, CDR2 YYREEE (reference sequence). The CDR3 region is CAGSPKDKMNTEAFF. CDR3 nucleotides: TGTGCCGGCAGCCCGAAGGACAAGATGAACACTGAAGCTTTCTTT.

The J gene is TRBJ2-2, the V gene TRBV6-4; weak D call: TRBD2 (5 bases). The V gene's germline CDR1 is MRHNA and CDR2 SNTAGT. CDR3 size: 14 residues. V lost 5 bases, J lost 5 bases, and 12 bases lay in between. The CDR3 nucleotides read TGTGCCAGCAGTAGTGAGGGCGGTACCGGGGAGCTGTTTTTT. Amino acids: CASSSEGGTGELFF.

V gene TRBV5-6 combines with J gene TRBJ2-5, with 8 bases aligning to TRBD1. Germline-derived CDR1 and CDR2 are SGHDT and YYEEEE. Losses at the gene ends were 0 bases for V and 1 base for J; bases not matched to a gene: 5. There are 16 residues in the CDR3. The DNA of the CDR3 is TGTGCCAGCAGCTTGGGGGACAGGCTCTTCCAAGAGACCCAGTACTTC. It translates to CASSLGDRLFQETQYF.

The V gene is TRBV19, the J gene TRBJ1-5, with 8 positions matching TRBD1. CDR3 length: 17 residues. Germline V lookup: CDR1 LNHDA, CDR2 SQIVND (reference sequence). The trim removed 0 bases at V and 1 base at J, leaving 5 bases unmatched. The CDR3 bases are TGTGCCAGTAGTATAGACCAGGGGGCGTACAGCAATCAGCCCCAGCATTTT. Encoded protein: CASSIDQGAYSNQPQHF. The full variable domain, in which reference TRBV19 and TRBJ1-5 provide the parts outside the CDR3, is DGGITQSPKYLFRKEGQNVTLSCEQNLNHDAMYWYRQDPGQGLRLIYYSQIVNDFQKGDIAEGYSVSREKKESFPLTVTSAQKNPTAFYLCASSIDQGAYSNQPQHFGDGTRLSIL.

The chain is built from TRBV7-9 and TRBJ1-1, with D possibly being TRBD1 (5 bases). Trimming left V 7 bases short and J 1 base short, with 13 bases between. Germline CDR1 SEHNR, CDR2 FQNEAQ (reference sequence). This CDR3 is 14 amino acids long. CDR3 amino acids: CASTSQGGNTEAFF. Written as DNA, the CDR3 is TGTGCCAGCACGTCGCAGGGTGGGAACACTGAAGCTTTCTTT.

The V gene is TRBV2, the J gene TRBJ1-3; weak D call: TRBD1 (6 bases). Trimming cost V 0 bases and J 3 bases, with 18 bases left between them. The CDR3 loop spans 18 amino acids. Germline V lookup: CDR1 SNHLY, CDR2 FYNNEI. The CDR3 protein is CASSEALLWGLGGNTIYF. The CDR3 DNA reads TGTGCCAGCAGTGAAGCGCTTCTGTGGGGGCTGGGTGGAAACACCATATATTTT.

The rearrangement links TRBV24-1 to TRBJ2-3; tentative D call: TRBD2 (5 bases). Trimming cost V 3 bases and J 1 base, with 10 bases left between them. This CDR3 contains 15 residues. Germline CDR1 reads KGHDR; CDR2 reads SFDVKD. The CDR3 protein is CATSDAGRGTDTQYF. CDR3 DNA: TGTGCCACCAGTGATGCGGGTAGGGGCACAGATACGCAGTATTTT.